This TCR beta chain originates from a study of blood T cell repertoires in COVID-19. As for the study in general: The samples span acute and convalescent COVID-19 from the United States, Italy and Spain.

The CDR3 runs 16 residues. V lost 5 bases and J lost 0, with 16 bases in between. The germline gives CDR1 LNHNV, CDR2 YYDKDF (reference sequence). Sequencing used immunoSEQ multiplex PCR; TCRdb keeps in-frame clones, though not all of them. The data hold over 85,000 clones, with over 75% observed a single time. This sequence originates from a human donor in a cohort sampled during active COVID-19. The sample comprised peripheral blood. The V call is TRBV15, the J call TRBJ2-5; weak D call: TRBD1 (5 bases). CDR3 DNA: TGTGCCACCAGCTCGGCTTGGGGCAGCTACCAAGAGACCCAGTACTTC. Translation gives CATSSAWGSYQETQYF. The entire variable domain, with the rest obtained from reference TRBV15 and TRBJ2-5, is as follows: DAMVIQNPRYQVTQFGKPVTLSCSQTLNHNVMYWYQQKSSQAPKLLFHYYDKDFNNEADTPDNFQSRRPNTSFCFLDIRSPGLGDTAMYLCATSSAWGSYQETQYFGPGTRLLVL.